These 32 T cell receptor beta chains were sequenced from one sample in a study of shared clonotypes between healthy human individuals. The method was immunoSEQ multiplex PCR; TCRdb's version includes in-frame clones alone and lacks a portion of them. Of some 2,000,000 clones listed, around 95% were seen once; the top ten hold 0.13%. The source material was naive CD4+ T cells sorted from blood. Regarding subset: CD45RA+ positively selected. The receptors were gathered from a man aged 18-30 years in good health.

The rearrangement joins TRBV5-1 to TRBJ2-3, with 10 bases fitting TRBD1. This CDR3 contains 14 residues. The germline gives CDR1 SGHRS, CDR2 YFSETQ. Trimming cost V 4 bases and J 4 bases; bases outside gene matches: 3. CDR3 residues: CASSMGQGPDTQYF. In DNA, the CDR3 is TGCGCCAGCAGCATGGGACAGGGGCCAGATACGCAGTATTTT.

This chain connects TRBV9 to TRBJ2-5, with 9 nucleotides matching TRBD2. V was pared by 4 bases and J by 4 bases, with 11 bases of the junction left unmatched. The CDR3 consists of 16 residues. Germline CDR1 SGDLS, CDR2 YYNGEE. CDR3 protein: CASSPPGSGGIETQYF. The CDR3 nucleotides are TGTGCCAGCAGCCCTCCCGGCAGCGGGGGGATAGAGACCCAGTACTTC.

The rearrangement joins TRBV14 to TRBJ2-5, with D tentatively TRBD2 (5 bases). Trimming removed 5 bases at V and 3 bases at J, with 16 bases between. Germline V gene sequence: CDR1 SGHDN, CDR2 FVKESK. The CDR3 runs 15 residues. The CDR3 DNA reads TGTGCCAGCAGCTATACCCTTACGGGAAAAGAGACCCAGTACTTC. It codes for CASSYTLTGKETQYF.

For the CDR3, the DNA is TGTGCCAGCAGTCGACTAGCGGGGGACTCCTACGAGCAGTACTTC. It yields the protein CASSRLAGDSYEQYF. This rearrangement joins TRBV2 to TRBJ2-7; 12 bases fit TRBD2. This CDR3 comprises 15 residues. Germline-derived CDR1 and CDR2 are SNHLY and FYNNEI. Trimming removed 5 bases from V and 0 bases from J; junction bases left unmatched: 2.

Details on this clone: The same CDR3 can be traced to other DNA sequences in this sample. The chain has TRBV7-2 and TRBJ1-2; D gene ambiguous. V gave up 1 base and J gave up 2 bases, with 8 bases separating them. CDR3 length: 14 residues. Germline loops: CDR1 SGHTA, CDR2 FQGNSA. CDR3: CASSLGTGNYGYTF. The CDR3 DNA reads TGTGCCAGCAGCTTAGGTACGGGGAACTATGGCTACACCTTC.

This clone was seen more than once but under ten times. The chain links TRBV13 to TRBJ1-2; possible D gene TRBD1, 6 bases. V was cut by 4 bases and J by 4 bases, with 13 bases left in between. This CDR3 is built from 14 residues. The germline gives CDR1 PRHDT, CDR2 FYEKMQ (reference sequence). The CDR3 DNA follows: TGTGCCAGCAGCTCCGCGGACAGCCTCTATGGCTACACCTTC. It is translated as CASSSADSLYGYTF.

The gene calls are TRBV18 and TRBJ2-7, with D unclear. The CDR3 extends over 13 amino acids. Germline V lookup: CDR1 KGHSH, CDR2 LQKENI. Trimming shortened V by 3 bases and J by 6 bases, and 12 bases separated the two germline ends. The CDR3 loop is CASSPQPGSEQYF. The CDR3 coding sequence is TGTGCCAGCTCACCCCAGCCGGGCTCCGAGCAGTACTTC.

Only one count was recorded for this clone. This sequence joins TRBV7-3 and TRBJ2-1; 10 bases fit TRBD2. The CDR3 contains 14 residues. Per the germline V gene, CDR1 is SGHTA and CDR2 is FQGTGA. Losses at the gene ends were 2 bases for V and 8 bases for J; bases not matched to a gene: 3. CDR3 sequence (DNA): TGTGCCAGCAGCTTAGGGACTAGCGCGCATGAGCAGTTCTTC. This gives the protein CASSLGTSAHEQFF.

This clone was recorded many times. V gene TRBV11-3 combines with J gene TRBJ1-1, with 10 positions matching TRBD1. V gave up 5 bases and J gave up 1 base; unmatched junction bases: 7. This CDR3 comprises 16 residues. The germline V gene has CDR1 SGHNT and CDR2 YENEEA. As DNA, the CDR3 is TGTGCCAGCAGCCAGACAGGGGGCGCCGGGAACACTGAAGCTTTCTTT. This encodes CASSQTGGAGNTEAFF.

The genes are TRBV19 and TRBJ1-1; D unresolved. The CDR3 contains 14 residues. V was clipped by 3 bases and J by 8 bases, with 16 bases between them. Germline assignment: CDR1 LNHDA and CDR2 SQIVND (reference sequence). The CDR3 DNA is TGTGCCAGTAGTATGGTTTCCGGGCGAACAGAAGCTTTCTTT. It encodes CASSMVSGRTEAFF.

This clone has at least ten counts. V and J are TRBV5-1 and TRBJ2-7; TRBD1 agrees at 10 bases. The junction had 12 bases not matched to a gene; V was cut back by 4 bases and J by 8 bases. Germline V gene sequence: CDR1 SGHRS, CDR2 YFSETQ. CDR3 size: 15 residues. The CDR3 sequence: CASSATGTGADQQYF. As DNA, the CDR3 is TGCGCCAGCAGCGCCACCGGGACAGGGGCGGATCAGCAGTACTTC.

CDR3 bases: TGTGCCAGCATAGGAGGTTCGGATGAGCAGTTCTTC. This codes for CASIGGSDEQFF. The chain couples TRBV28 to TRBJ2-1; TRBD2 is a possible D gene (5 bases). Per germline, CDR1 MDHEN and CDR2 SYDVKM. The CDR3 loop spans 12 amino acids. Trimming stripped 7 bases from V and 8 bases from J, with 12 bases between.

This clone was observed a single time. The sample carries other DNA sequences with the same CDR3. The chain links TRBV6-1 to TRBJ2-7; 10 positions agree with TRBD1. V dropped 3 bases and J dropped 0; count of bases not matched to a gene: 2. CDR1 is MNHNS and CDR2 is SASEGT in the germline V gene. CDR3 length equals 15 residues. CDR3 nucleotides: TGTGCCAGCAGTGACCGGACAGGGGGCTCCTACGAGCAGTACTTC. This translates into CASSDRTGGSYEQYF.

This clone was seen just once. The CDR3 DNA follows: TGTGCCAGCAGCTCCGGGACTAGTTATGAGCAGTTCTTC. The encoded protein is CASSSGTSYEQFF. The chain combines TRBV7-6 with TRBJ2-1; 8 positions match TRBD2. V shed 4 bases, J shed 8 bases, and the junction held 4 bases outside the gene matches. The germline CDR1 and CDR2 sequences are SGHVS and FNYEAQ. The CDR3 runs to 13 residues.

The chain is built from TRBV4-3 and TRBJ2-7; 10 nucleotides agree with TRBD2. The V segment lost 3 bases and the J segment 7 bases; nucleotides outside the gene matches: 12. This CDR3 is built from 16 residues. The V gene's germline CDR1 is LGHNA and CDR2 YSLEER. The CDR3 nucleotides read TGCGCCAGCAGCCAGGACCGACTAGCGGGCGCGGGGGAGCAGTACTTC. Its protein is CASSQDRLAGAGEQYF.

The rearrangement links TRBV6-6 to TRBJ2-1, with D unclear. The ends were cut back, 0 bases at V and 5 bases at J, with 8 bases in the middle. The CDR3 contains 14 residues. Per germline, CDR1 MNHNY and CDR2 SVGAGI (reference sequence). The CDR3 nucleotides read TGTGCCAGCAGTTACTCGAGACGCGACAATGAGCAGTTCTTC. Amino acids: CASSYSRRDNEQFF.

This chain joins TRBV7-8 and TRBJ2-3, with 9 bases aligning to TRBD2. The CDR3 sequence is 15 residues long. Trimming at V came to 6 bases and at J to 6 bases, leaving 10 bases not matched to a gene. Germline V gives CDR1 SGHVS, CDR2 FQNEAQ. The CDR3 sequence: CASRSGRFPGDTQYF. CDR3 coding DNA: TGTGCCAGCAGGAGCGGGAGGTTCCCTGGGGATACGCAGTATTTT.

J is TRBJ2-5 and V is TRBV29-1; D not certain. CDR3 length: 13 amino acids. Trimming left V 6 bases short and J 1 base short, with 12 bases between. CDR1 and CDR2 from the germline V gene are SQVTM and ANQGSEA. The CDR3 reads CSVQRHAQETQYF. The CDR3 DNA follows: TGCAGCGTCCAAAGACATGCCCAAGAGACCCAGTACTTC.

On this clone itself: The same CDR3 can be traced to other DNA sequences in this sample. The J gene is TRBJ2-7, the V gene TRBV18, with D unclear. Between the trimmed V and J ends, which lost 0 bases and 6 bases, there was a span of 6 bases. Germline V gives CDR1 KGHSH, CDR2 LQKENI. The CDR3 consists of 12 residues. The CDR3 bases are TGTGCCAGCTCACCACCCGGCGGCGAGCAGTACTTC. Translating it yields CASSPPGGEQYF.

This chain connects TRBV11-2 to TRBJ1-1; 7 nucleotides align to TRBD1. V shed 4 bases and J 2 bases; nucleotides not matched to a gene: 7. Germline V gene lookup returns CDR1 SGHAT and CDR2 FQNNGV. This CDR3 spans 15 amino acids. Here the CDR3 reads CASSSLGTVNTEAFF. The CDR3 DNA reads TGTGCCAGCAGCTCCCTCGGGACAGTAAACACTGAAGCTTTCTTT.

This clone was observed a single time. The chain combines TRBV9 with TRBJ2-7; 10 bases are a match to TRBD1. V lost 1 base, J lost 2 bases, and 3 bases stayed unmatched. This CDR3 comprises 15 residues. Germline V gene sequence: CDR1 SGDLS, CDR2 YYNGEE. Here the CDR3 DNA reads TGTGCCAGCAGCGTATTGGGACAGGGGCCCTACGAGCAGTACTTC. Residues: CASSVLGQGPYEQYF.

The chain uses TRBV2 and TRBJ2-2, with 8 bases identical to TRBD1. The V and J ends lost 7 bases and 4 bases, in that order; junction bases with no gene match: 11. This CDR3 has 16 residues. Germline CDR1 is SNHLY and CDR2 is FYNNEI. CDR3 sequence: CASTTQRTGSTGELFF. The CDR3 DNA sequence: TGTGCCAGCACCACCCAGCGGACAGGGAGCACCGGGGAGCTGTTTTTT.

J is TRBJ2-1 and V is TRBV5-1, with 9 nucleotides matching TRBD2. Trimming at V came to 4 bases and at J to 4 bases, leaving 6 bases not matched to a gene. The CDR3 sequence is 15 residues long. Germline V gene lookup returns CDR1 SGHRS and CDR2 YFSETQ. The CDR3 DNA follows: TGCGCCAGCAGCATCCCAGCGGGGGGTTACAATGAGCAGTTCTTC. This translates into CASSIPAGGYNEQFF.

This chain joins TRBV5-1 and TRBJ2-5; D gene ambiguous. The CDR3 loop spans 14 amino acids. Trimming took off 4 bases at V and 4 bases at J, with 14 bases between the two ends. Per germline, CDR1 SGHRS and CDR2 YFSETQ. The CDR3 loop is CASSPESSRETQYF. The CDR3 DNA reads as TGCGCCAGCAGCCCCGAGAGTTCGAGAGAGACCCAGTACTTC.

V usage is TRBV11-2 and J usage is TRBJ2-7, with a possible D match to TRBD1 (5 bases). The CDR3 loop spans 15 amino acids. The V end lost 1 base, the J end lost 4 bases, and 14 bases lay between the germline ends. The germline CDR1 and CDR2 sequences are SGHAT and FQNNGV. CDR3 DNA sequence: TGTGCCAGCAGCTTAGTACAGGCCGCCAATTACGAGCAGTACTTC. Its translation: CASSLVQAANYEQYF.

V is TRBV7-9 and J is TRBJ2-7, with 9 positions matching TRBD2. Germline V gene data show CDR1 as SEHNR and CDR2 as FQNEAQ (reference sequence). CDR3 length: 14 amino acids. The V and J ends lost 5 bases and 3 bases, in that order; junction bases with no gene match: 5. CDR3 loop: CASSPSGINYEQYF. The CDR3 DNA is TGTGCCAGCAGCCCTAGCGGGATTAACTACGAGCAGTACTTC.

The V call is TRBV5-8, the J call TRBJ2-3; TRBD2 agrees at 8 bases. Trimming cost V 0 bases and J 5 bases; bases outside gene matches: 8. The length of the CDR3 is 16 residues. CDR1 is SGHTS, CDR2 YDEGEE, per germline. In DNA, the CDR3 is TGTGCCAGCAGCTTGGGGACCGCGGGGGGTGAAGATACGCAGTATTTT. Its translation: CASSLGTAGGEDTQYF.

This sequence joins TRBV28 and TRBJ2-1; 12 nucleotides agree with TRBD2. From germline, CDR1 is MDHEN and CDR2 SYDVKM. Unmatched junction bases numbered 3, after V lost 5 bases and J lost 1 base. There are 16 residues in the CDR3. In DNA, the CDR3 is TGTGCCAGCAGTGTTGGGACTAGCGGGTCCTACAATGAGCAGTTCTTC. Protein product: CASSVGTSGSYNEQFF.

This chain joins TRBV5-1 and TRBJ1-1; D call uncertain. Trimming removed 0 bases from V and 4 bases from J, with 10 bases in between. CDR3 size: 14 residues. Looked up from germline, CDR1 is SGHRS and CDR2 is YFSETQ. CDR3 DNA: TGCGCCAGCAGCTTGGGATGGATATCCACTGAAGCTTTCTTT. Translation: CASSLGWISTEAFF. Full variable domain (rest looked up from reference TRBV5-1 and TRBJ1-1): KAGVTQTPRYLIKTRGQQVTLSCSPISGHRSVSWYQQTPGQGLQFLFEYFSETQRNKGNFPGRFSGRQFSNSRSEMNVSTLELGDSALYLCASSLGWISTEAFFGQGTRLTVV.

The chain links TRBV27 to TRBJ1-2; D gene uncertain. CDR3 length equals 13 residues. Per germline, CDR1 MNHEY and CDR2 SMNVEV (reference sequence). V was trimmed by 6 bases and J by 6 bases, leaving 14 bases between them. The DNA for the CDR3 is TGTGCCAGCAGAGGACGGACCCTGAATGGCTACACCTTC. Translated: CASRGRTLNGYTF.

The rearrangement uses TRBV15 and TRBJ2-7, with TRBD1 identical over 7 bases. The J segment lost 3 bases and the V segment lost 2 bases, leaving 7 bases of the junction unmatched. Germline V CDR1 and CDR2: LNHNV, YYDKDF (reference sequence). The CDR3 contains 15 residues. The CDR3 here is CATSRRPGQFYEQYF. The CDR3 coding sequence is TGTGCCACCAGCAGACGCCCGGGACAGTTCTACGAGCAGTACTTC.

The chain carries TRBV25-1 and TRBJ2-7; 9 nucleotides align to TRBD1. The CDR3 loop spans 15 amino acids. J gave up 4 bases and V 3 bases, and 7 bases lay outside the gene matches. CDR1 MGHDK and CDR2 SYGVNS come from the germline V gene. CDR3 nucleotides: TGTGCCAGCAGTGATAACAGGGGGCGCGTGTACGAGCAGTACTTC. Residues: CASSDNRGRVYEQYF.